The 2 T cell receptor beta chains in this list originate from one sample, sequenced in a study of spatial heterogeneity in lung cancer. TCRdb recomputed calls from the 5' RACE reads with MiXCR, one row per CDR3 protein. The sample has about 15,000 distinct CDR3 sequences, about a fifth seen once. The time point is: blood at routine non-recurrence follow-up after resection. This specimen consisted of PBMCs, obtained at follow-up. The origin of the receptors is a male donor with early-stage non-small cell lung cancer.

The gene calls are TRBV7-2 and TRBJ2-3; TRBD2 agrees at 14 bases. Germline CDR1 is SGHTA and CDR2 is FQGNSA. The CDR3 runs to 17 residues. Trimming removed 5 bases from V and 1 base from J; junction bases left unmatched: 5. The CDR3 nucleotides are TGTGCCAGCAGCCAGACTAGCGGGGGGGCGGGCACAGATACGCAGTATTTT. This codes for CASSQTSGGAGTDTQYF.

The V call is TRBV7-8, the J call TRBJ1-2; a possible D gene is TRBD1 (6 bases). V was shortened by 5 bases and J by 2 bases, with 12 bases between the two germline ends. The CDR3 length is 14 residues. Germline V gives CDR1 SGHVS, CDR2 FQNEAQ. This CDR3 reads CASSLDSANYGYTF. The DNA of the CDR3 is TGTGCCAGCAGCCTGGACAGTGCGAACTATGGCTACACCTTC.